This T cell receptor beta chain appears in the sequencing data of a study of T cell responses to AZD1222 COVID-19 vaccine. Germline V gene data show CDR1 as LNHDA and CDR2 as SQIVND (reference sequence). CDR3 length: 12 amino acids. Study results and caveats: After the peak T cell response, and only then, were repertoires sampled. It should be noted that donors were predominantly white British and more often female, and clonal diversity was possibly underestimated. Reportedly, close to half of spike-specific TCRs are directed against unmutated variant regions.

Libraries were prepared by immunoSEQ multiplex PCR; TCRdb keeps only in-frame clonotypes and omits some of them. The sample has some 120,000 clones, under 90% seen once. Worth noting for this clone: The antigen is unknown. At one end the junction does not follow the germline gene, possibly because of a read error.

The sequence was obtained from an adult in good health. The sequencing used peripheral blood, collected on day 0 of AZD1222 vaccination. The chain employs TRBV19 and TRBJ1-1; a weak D match, TRBD1 (5 bases). CDR3 coding DNA: TGTGCCAGTAGGATAGGGGCCACTGAAGCTTTCTTT. This gives the protein CASRIGATEAFF.